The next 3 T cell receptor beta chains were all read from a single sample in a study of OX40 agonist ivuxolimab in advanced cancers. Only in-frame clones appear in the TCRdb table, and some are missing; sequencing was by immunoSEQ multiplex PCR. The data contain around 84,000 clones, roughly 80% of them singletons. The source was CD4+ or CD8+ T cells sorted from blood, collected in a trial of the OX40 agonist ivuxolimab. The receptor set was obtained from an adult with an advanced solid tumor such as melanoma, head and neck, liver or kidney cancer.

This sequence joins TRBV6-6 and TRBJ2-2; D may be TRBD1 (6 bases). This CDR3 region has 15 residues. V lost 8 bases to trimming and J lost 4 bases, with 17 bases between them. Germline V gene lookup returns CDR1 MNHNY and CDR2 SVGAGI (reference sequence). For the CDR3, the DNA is TGTGCCAGCGGCCCACCAGGGGCCATCACCGGGGAGCTGTTTTTT. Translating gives CASGPPGAITGELFF.

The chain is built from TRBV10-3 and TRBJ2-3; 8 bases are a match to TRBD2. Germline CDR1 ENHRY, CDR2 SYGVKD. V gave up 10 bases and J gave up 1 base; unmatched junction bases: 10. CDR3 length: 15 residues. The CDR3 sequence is CATNKRESGTDTQYF. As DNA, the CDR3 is TGTGCCACCAACAAGCGGGAGTCTGGCACAGATACGCAGTATTTT.

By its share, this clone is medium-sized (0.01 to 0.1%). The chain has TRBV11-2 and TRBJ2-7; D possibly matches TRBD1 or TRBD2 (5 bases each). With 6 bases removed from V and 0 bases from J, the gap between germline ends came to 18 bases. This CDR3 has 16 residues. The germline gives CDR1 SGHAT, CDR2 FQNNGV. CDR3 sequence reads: CASRLLRGRSSYEQYF. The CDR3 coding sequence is TGTGCCAGCAGACTATTACGGGGCCGGAGCTCCTACGAGCAGTACTTC.